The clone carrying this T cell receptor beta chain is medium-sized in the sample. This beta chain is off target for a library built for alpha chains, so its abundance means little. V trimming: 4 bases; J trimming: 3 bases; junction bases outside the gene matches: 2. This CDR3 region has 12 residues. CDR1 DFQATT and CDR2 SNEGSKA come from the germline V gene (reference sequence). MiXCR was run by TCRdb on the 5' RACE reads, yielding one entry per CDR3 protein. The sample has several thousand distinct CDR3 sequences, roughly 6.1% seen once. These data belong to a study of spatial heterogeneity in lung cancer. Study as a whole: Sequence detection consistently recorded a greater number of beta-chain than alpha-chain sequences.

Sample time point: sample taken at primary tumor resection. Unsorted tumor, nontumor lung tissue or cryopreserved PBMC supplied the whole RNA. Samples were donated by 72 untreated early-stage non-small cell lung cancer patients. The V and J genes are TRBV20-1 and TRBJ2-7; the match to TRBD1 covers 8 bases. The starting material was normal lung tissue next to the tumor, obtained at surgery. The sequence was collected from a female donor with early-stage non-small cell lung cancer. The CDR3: CSAKGQGYEQYF. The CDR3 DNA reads TGCAGTGCTAAAGGACAGGGCTACGAGCAGTACTTC.